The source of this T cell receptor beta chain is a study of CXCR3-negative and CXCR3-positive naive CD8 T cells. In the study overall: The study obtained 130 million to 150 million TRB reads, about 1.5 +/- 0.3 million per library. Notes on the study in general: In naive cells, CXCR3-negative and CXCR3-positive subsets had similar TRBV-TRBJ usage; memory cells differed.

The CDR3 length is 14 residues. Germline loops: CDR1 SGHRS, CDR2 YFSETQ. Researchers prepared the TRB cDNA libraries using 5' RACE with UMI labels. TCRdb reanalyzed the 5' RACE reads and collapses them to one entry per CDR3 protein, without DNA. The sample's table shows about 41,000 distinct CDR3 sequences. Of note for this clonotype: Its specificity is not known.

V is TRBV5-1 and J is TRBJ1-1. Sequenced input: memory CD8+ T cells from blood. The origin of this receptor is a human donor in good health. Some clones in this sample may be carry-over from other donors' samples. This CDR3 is CASSLGILEAEAFF.